These 23 T cell receptor beta chains were all obtained from the same sample, sequenced in a study of blood T cell repertoires in COVID-19. Method: immunoSEQ multiplex PCR; TCRdb's copy keeps in-frame clones and lacks some. The repertoire holds over 45,000 clones, roughly nine tenths seen once, with 8.6% in the top ten. Material for sequencing was peripheral blood. These receptor sequences come from a human donor in a cohort sampled during active COVID-19.

This chain uses TRBV6-1 with TRBJ2-6; 9 bases fit TRBD1. J gave up 0 bases and V 1 base, and 13 bases lay outside the gene matches. The CDR3 extends over 21 amino acids. Per the germline V gene, CDR1 is MNHNS and CDR2 is SASEGT. CDR3 DNA: TGTGCCAGCAGTGAAGAAGTGGGAGACAGGGGGAGATACTCTGGGGCCAACGTCCTGACTTTC. Protein: CASSEEVGDRGRYSGANVLTF.

V usage is TRBV6-5 and J usage is TRBJ1-1; D is ambiguous. This CDR3 is 13 amino acids long. From germline, CDR1 is MNHEY and CDR2 SVGAGI. V dropped 10 bases and J dropped 3 bases, with 15 bases sitting between them. In nucleotides, the CDR3 is TGTGCCACAGAGAGGGCCAAGGACACTGAAGCTTTCTTT. As protein: CATERAKDTEAFF.

This chain connects TRBV19 to TRBJ2-7; 9 nucleotides line up with TRBD2. The germline V gene encodes CDR1 LNHDA and CDR2 SQIVND (reference sequence). Trimming at V came to 5 bases and at J to 3 bases, leaving 8 bases not matched to a gene. The CDR3 loop spans 15 amino acids. CDR3 nucleotide sequence: TGTGCCAGTAGTCCCCGGACTAGCGCTCTCTACGAGCAGTACTTC. It translates to CASSPRTSALYEQYF.

This chain joins TRBV9 and TRBJ2-7; 8 positions match TRBD1. The CDR3 sequence is 15 residues long. The ends lost 0 bases at V and 7 bases at J; junction bases unmatched: 9. Per germline, CDR1 SGDLS and CDR2 YYNGEE. CDR3 sequence: CASSVAGQGAGEQYF. The CDR3 bases are TGTGCCAGCAGCGTAGCTGGGCAGGGGGCAGGGGAGCAGTACTTC.

This clone was counted once. The CDR3: CASSFRREGYEQYF. Written as DNA, the CDR3 is TGTGCCAGCAGTTTCAGGCGGGAGGGCTACGAGCAGTACTTC. J is TRBJ2-7 and V is TRBV6-5, with 9 nucleotides matching TRBD2. The V and J ends lost 4 bases and 3 bases, in that order; junction bases with no gene match: 4. Germline V gene data show CDR1 as MNHEY and CDR2 as SVGAGI. This CDR3 comprises 14 residues.

V and J are TRBV6-2 or TRBV6-3 and TRBJ2-1; D is unresolved. The CDR3 consists of 12 residues. Deletions cut 5 bases from V and 9 bases from J, with 11 bases between. Looked up from germline, CDR1 is MNHEY and CDR2 is SVGEGT. The CDR3 DNA is TGTGCCAGCAGTAAGACCGGGTTTGAGCAGTTCTTC. It specifies CASSKTGFEQFF.

The V and J genes are TRBV4-3 and TRBJ1-1; no reliable D call. The germline CDR1 and CDR2 sequences are LGHNA and YSLEER. Trimming stripped 4 bases from V and 1 base from J, with 16 bases between. This CDR3 comprises 16 residues. CDR3: CASSPGRDKGNTEAFF. DNA of the CDR3: TGCGCCAGCAGCCCCGGCCGGGATAAGGGGAACACTGAAGCTTTCTTT.

The chain links TRBV5-1 to TRBJ1-3, with D perhaps matching TRBD1 (6 bases). In germline, CDR1 is SGHRS, CDR2 YFSETQ. This CDR3 spans 16 amino acids. Trimming pared 0 bases from V and 0 bases from J, leaving 10 bases between. CDR3 sequence reads: CASSLGQAISGNTIYF. CDR3 coding DNA: TGCGCCAGCAGCTTGGGACAGGCGATCTCTGGAAACACCATATATTTT. Using reference TRBV5-1 and TRBJ1-3 for the parts outside the CDR3, the full variable domain is KAGVTQTPRYLIKTRGQQVTLSCSPISGHRSVSWYQQTPGQGLQFLFEYFSETQRNKGNFPGRFSGRQFSNSRSEMNVSTLELGDSALYLCASSLGQAISGNTIYFGEGSWLTVV.

The rearrangement links TRBV6-5 to TRBJ1-5, with 8 nucleotides matching TRBD1. Germline assignment: CDR1 MNHEY and CDR2 SVGAGI. J gave up 0 bases and V 4 bases, and 5 bases lay outside the gene matches. The CDR3 covers 16 residues. The CDR3: CASSSPTGVSNQPQHF. CDR3 bases: TGTGCCAGCAGTTCCCCGACAGGGGTTAGCAATCAGCCCCAGCATTTT.

The CDR3 DNA reads as TGTGCCAGCTCACCACCTACGGGACTAGGGGTCTACAATGAGCAGTTCTTC. Its protein product is CASSPPTGLGVYNEQFF. This chain connects TRBV18 to TRBJ2-1; 8 nucleotides align to TRBD2. Germline assignment: CDR1 KGHSH and CDR2 LQKENI. Unmatched junction bases numbered 7, after V lost 0 bases and J lost 3 bases. The CDR3 contains 17 residues.

The chain employs TRBV27 and TRBJ2-2; 8 bases fit TRBD1. Per germline, CDR1 MNHEY and CDR2 SMNVEV (reference sequence). The CDR3 spans 15 residues. Trimming removed 5 bases from V and 6 bases from J; junction bases left unmatched: 8. The CDR3 loop reads CASSTPTGDAGELFF. In DNA form, the CDR3 reads TGTGCCAGCAGTACTCCGACAGGGGACGCCGGGGAGCTGTTTTTT.

The J gene is TRBJ1-2, the V gene TRBV5-6; D not certain. Germline loops: CDR1 SGHDT, CDR2 YYEEEE. There are 14 residues in the CDR3. V dropped 7 bases and J dropped 3 bases, with 16 bases sitting between them. The CDR3 nucleotides read TGTGCCAGCCGCCGACGCGGGATGGACTATGGCTACACCTTC. This translates into CASRRRGMDYGYTF.

This clone came up once. The chain links TRBV30 to TRBJ2-1, with TRBD1 identical over 7 bases. After removal of 4 bases from V and 8 bases from J, the junction contained 14 bases not matched to a gene. Germline V gene lookup returns CDR1 GTSNPN and CDR2 SVGIG (reference sequence). There are 15 residues in the CDR3. CDR3 in amino acids: CAWTRDSLGFDEQFF. The CDR3 DNA sequence: TGTGCCTGGACCCGGGACAGTCTAGGTTTCGATGAGCAGTTCTTC. Full variable domain (missing parts from reference TRBV30 and TRBJ2-1): SQTIHQWPATLVQPVGSPLSLECTVEGTSNPNLYWYRQAAGRGLQLLFYSVGIGQISSEVPQNLSASRPQDRQFILSSKKLLLSDSGFYLCAWTRDSLGFDEQFFGPGTRLTVL.

This chain uses TRBV7-6 with TRBJ2-5, with 7 bases aligning to TRBD1. From germline, CDR1 is SGHVS and CDR2 FNYEAQ. Losses at the gene ends were 5 bases for V and 5 bases for J; bases not matched to a gene: 8. CDR3 size: 14 residues. CDR3 coding DNA: TGTGCCAGCAGCCCCCCCGACAGGGTTGAGACCCAGTACTTC. Protein: CASSPPDRVETQYF.

The chain has TRBV3-1 (or the pseudogene TRBV3-2) and TRBJ2-2; 13 nucleotides align to TRBD2. The V gene's germline CDR1 is LGHDT and CDR2 YNNKEL (reference sequence). This CDR3 comprises 20 residues. Trimming removed 2 bases from V and 0 bases from J; junction bases left unmatched: 9. The CDR3 DNA reads as TGTGCCAGCAGCCAACTCACTAGCGGGAGGGCCCCCACGAACACCGGGGAGCTGTTTTTT. Translated: CASSQLTSGRAPTNTGELFF.

The chain uses TRBV11-2 and TRBJ2-5, with D unresolved. Per germline, CDR1 SGHAT and CDR2 FQNNGV. The CDR3 is made up of 14 amino acids. V was pared by 5 bases and J by 1 base, with 11 bases between. This CDR3 reads CASSRGQPQETQYF. CDR3 sequence (DNA): TGTGCCAGCAGCCGTGGGCAGCCCCAAGAGACCCAGTACTTC. The full variable domain, rest sourced from reference TRBV11-2 and TRBJ2-5, is EAGVAQSPRYKIIEKRQSVAFWCNPISGHATLYWYQQILGQGPKLLIQFQNNGVVDDSQLPKDRFSAERLKGVDSTLKIQPAKLEDSAVYLCASSRGQPQETQYFGPGTRLLVL.

The genes are TRBV11-3 and TRBJ2-3; TRBD2 aligns across 9 bases. Per the germline V gene, CDR1 is SGHNT and CDR2 is YENEEA. J lost 6 bases, V lost 1 base, and 5 bases had no gene match. The CDR3 sequence is 15 residues long. CDR3 in DNA: TGTGCCAGCAGCTTAGTTGGCGGGGGGGCTGATACGCAGTATTTT. It specifies CASSLVGGGADTQYF.

There are many counts of this clone. The CDR3 DNA reads TGTGCCAGCAGCTCAGGGACAGGGATCATGAACACTGAAGCTTTCTTT. This codes for CASSSGTGIMNTEAFF. The V and J genes are TRBV7-6 and TRBJ1-1; 9 nucleotides agree with TRBD1. The CDR3 is 16 amino acids. Germline V gives CDR1 SGHVS, CDR2 FNYEAQ. J gave up 0 bases and V 4 bases, and 6 bases lay outside the gene matches.

The CDR3 loop is CASSSPTSGRAALEQYF. CDR3 sequence (DNA): TGTGCCAGCAGTTCTCCGACTAGCGGGAGGGCGGCTCTCGAGCAGTACTTC. This rearrangement joins TRBV28 to TRBJ2-7; 14 nucleotides agree with TRBD2. This CDR3 region has 17 residues. V shed 4 bases, J shed 6 bases, and the junction held 11 bases outside the gene matches. Germline V gives CDR1 MDHEN, CDR2 SYDVKM.

This clone was observed a handful of times. CDR3 sequence (DNA): TGTGCCAGCAGTTTGCTCCTATCTGCGCCCGTCTCCTACGAGCAGTACTTC. It encodes CASSLLLSAPVSYEQYF. The gene calls are TRBV28 and TRBJ2-7, with D hard to call. Trimming took off 3 bases at V and 0 bases at J, with 18 bases between the two ends. The CDR3 is made up of 17 amino acids. In germline, CDR1 is MDHEN, CDR2 SYDVKM. Full variable domain (rest looked up from reference TRBV28 and TRBJ2-7): DVKVTQSSRYLVKRTGEKVFLECVQDMDHENMFWYRQDPGLGLRLIYFSYDVKMKEKGDIPEGYSVSREKKERFSLILESASTNQTSMYLCASSLLLSAPVSYEQYFGPGTRLTVT.

The gene calls are TRBV6-5 and TRBJ2-1, with 8 nucleotides matching TRBD2. V shed 6 bases, J shed 4 bases, and the junction held 8 bases outside the gene matches. The germline V gene encodes CDR1 MNHEY and CDR2 SVGAGI. The CDR3 contains 15 residues. As DNA, the CDR3 is TGTGCCAGCAGGACGAGCGGGGGAGCATACAATGAGCAGTTCTTC. It codes for CASRTSGGAYNEQFF.

The sample holds one count of this clone. This chain uses TRBV6-5 with TRBJ2-7; 8 positions match TRBD2. V lost 8 bases, J lost 3 bases, and 3 bases stayed unmatched. Germline CDR1 reads MNHEY; CDR2 reads SVGAGI. CDR3 length equals 12 residues. CDR3: CASGTSYYEQYF. CDR3 DNA: TGTGCCAGCGGGACTAGTTACTACGAGCAGTACTTC.

The rearrangement uses TRBV19 and TRBJ2-2; 9 bases map to TRBD1. The CDR3 extends over 14 amino acids. Germline lookup yields CDR1 LNHDA and CDR2 SQIVND (reference sequence). Unmatched junction bases numbered 3, after V lost 6 bases and J lost 4 bases. In DNA form, the CDR3 reads TGTGCCAGTAGGGACAGGGGACGCACCGGGGAGCTGTTTTTT. It is translated as CASRDRGRTGELFF.